The clone carrying this T cell receptor (beta chain) was seen a single time. Antigen: not known. The source of the sample is a study of cytomegalovirus exposure and HLA in healthy donors. As for the study in general: The Caucasian-associated ancestry cluster held 65% to 90% of around 380 genotyped donors. Study-wide findings and caveats: Previous analysis showed most TCR beta V segments were productive about 87% or about 30% of the time. Later analysis demonstrated an association between a missense DCLRE1C variant and TCR beta V- and J-gene trimming.

The germline CDR1 and CDR2 sequences are SQVTM and ANQGSEA. The CDR3 spans 13 residues. The V and J ends lost 4 bases and 3 bases respectively, with 13 bases between them. PCR used 60 Vbeta primers and 13 Jbeta primers. Using immunoSEQ multiplex PCR, the repertoire was profiled, and TCRdb retains in-frame clones only, with some absent. The table lists 100,000 to 150,000 clones, roughly 80% of them singletons. The material sequenced was PBMCs. The chain uses TRBV29-1 and TRBJ2-7, with D maybe TRBD1 (5 bases). The receptor's source is a man aged 45-65 years in good health and CMV-seropositive. The DNA for the CDR3 is TGCAGCGTTGCGTCTGGACATTTCTACGAGCAGTACTTC. This sequence encodes CSVASGHFYEQYF.